This paragraph covers one TCR beta chain sequence. Its target is not known. Mismatch with germline at one junction end may stem from a read error. This entry comes from a study of T cells in Graves' hyperthyroidism and ophthalmopathy. Overall study findings and caveats: The model identified upcoming ophthalmopathy a median approximately seven months ahead of onset. Ophthalmopathy was told apart from stable hyperthyroidism by a 13 V-J model. The majority of expanded thyroid clonotypes above 0.001 also appeared in blood.

Amplified TCR beta CDR3 regions came from RNA transcripts. The primer set for the first-round RT-PCR of the TCR CDR3 was HTBI. MiXCR, run by TCRdb on the multiplex PCR reads, gives a single entry per CDR3 protein. The sample lists approximately 700,000 distinct CDR3 sequences, over 40% occurring once. The CDR3 extends over 13 amino acids. Germline CDR1 MNHNS, CDR2 SASEGT. The gene calls are TRBV6-1 and TRBJ2-7; D gene unclear. The material sequenced was peripheral blood or thyroid tissue (not recorded which). This TCR was sampled from an adult man with Graves' disease, either hyperthyroidism or ophthalmopathy (not recorded which). The DNA of the CDR3 is TGTGCCAGCAGTAATGGGCGTTCCTACGGGCAGTACTTC. Translated, it gives CASSNGRSYGQYF.